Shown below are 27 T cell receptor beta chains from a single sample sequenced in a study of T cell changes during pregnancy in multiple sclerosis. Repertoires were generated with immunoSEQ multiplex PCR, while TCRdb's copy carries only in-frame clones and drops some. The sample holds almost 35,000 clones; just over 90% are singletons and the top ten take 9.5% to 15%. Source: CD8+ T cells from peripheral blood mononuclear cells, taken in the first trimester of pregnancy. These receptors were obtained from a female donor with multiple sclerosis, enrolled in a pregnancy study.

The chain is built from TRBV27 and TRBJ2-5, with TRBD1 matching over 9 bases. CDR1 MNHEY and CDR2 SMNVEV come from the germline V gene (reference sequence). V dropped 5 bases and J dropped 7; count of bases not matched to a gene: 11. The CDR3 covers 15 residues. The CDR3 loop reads CASSRRTGDSGTQYF. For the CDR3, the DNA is TGTGCCAGCAGTCGGCGGACAGGGGACTCGGGGACCCAGTACTTC.

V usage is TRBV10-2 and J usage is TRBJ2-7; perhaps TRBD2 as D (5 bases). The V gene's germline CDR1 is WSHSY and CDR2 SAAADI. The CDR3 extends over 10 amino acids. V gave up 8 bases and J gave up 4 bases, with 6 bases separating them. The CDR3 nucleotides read TGCGCCAGCGGCGGGTACGAGCAGTACTTC. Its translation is CASGGYEQYF.

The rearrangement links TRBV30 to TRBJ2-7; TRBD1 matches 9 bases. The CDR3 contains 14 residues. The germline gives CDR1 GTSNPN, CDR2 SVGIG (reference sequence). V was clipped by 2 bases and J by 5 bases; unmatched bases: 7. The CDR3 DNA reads TGTGCCTGGAGTACAACCGGGACAGGGAACGAGCAGTACTTC. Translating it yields CAWSTTGTGNEQYF.

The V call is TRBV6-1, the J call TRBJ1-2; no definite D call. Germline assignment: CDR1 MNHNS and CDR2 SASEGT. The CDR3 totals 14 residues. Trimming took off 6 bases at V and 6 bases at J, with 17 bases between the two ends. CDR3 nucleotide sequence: TGTGCCAGCAGAGATCCGGCGTGGGAGAATGGCTACACCTTC. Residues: CASRDPAWENGYTF.

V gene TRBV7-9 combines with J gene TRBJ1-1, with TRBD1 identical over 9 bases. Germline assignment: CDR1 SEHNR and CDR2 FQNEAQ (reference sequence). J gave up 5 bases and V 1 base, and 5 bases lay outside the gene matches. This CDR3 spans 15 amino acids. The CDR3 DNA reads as TGTGCCAGCAGCTTAGTATACAGGGGGCTAACTGAAGCTTTCTTT. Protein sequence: CASSLVYRGLTEAFF. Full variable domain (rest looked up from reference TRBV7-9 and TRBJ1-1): DTGVSQNPRHKITKRGQNVTFRCDPISEHNRLYWYRQTLGQGPEFLTYFQNEAQLEKSRLLSDRFSAERPKGSFSTLEIQRTEQGDSAMYLCASSLVYRGLTEAFFGQGTRLTVV.

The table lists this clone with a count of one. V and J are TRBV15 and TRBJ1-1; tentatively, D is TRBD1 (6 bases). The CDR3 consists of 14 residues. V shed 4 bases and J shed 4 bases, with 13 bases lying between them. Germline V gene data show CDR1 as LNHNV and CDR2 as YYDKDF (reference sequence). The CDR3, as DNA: TGTGCCACCAGCACAGATACAGGGATCACTGAAGCTTTCTTT. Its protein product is CATSTDTGITEAFF.

This chain's CDR3 is CASSQDGDTQYF. The DNA of the CDR3 is TGTGCCAGCAGCCAAGACGGAGATACGCAGTATTTT. The chain employs TRBV4-2 and TRBJ2-3; D is undetermined. Germline V gene data show CDR1 as LGHNA and CDR2 as YNFKEQ. V shed 0 bases and J shed 5 bases, with 3 bases lying between them. This CDR3 contains 12 residues.

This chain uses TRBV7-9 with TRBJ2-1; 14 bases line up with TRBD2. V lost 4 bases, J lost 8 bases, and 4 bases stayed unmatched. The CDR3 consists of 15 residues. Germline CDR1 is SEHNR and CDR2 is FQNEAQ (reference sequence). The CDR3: CASSWGLAGEDEQFF. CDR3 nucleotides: TGTGCCAGCAGCTGGGGACTAGCGGGAGAGGATGAGCAGTTCTTC.

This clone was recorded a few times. The DNA of the CDR3 is TGTGCCACCACGATAGCGGATTCCTACGAGCAGTACTTC. This translates into CATTIADSYEQYF. This chain links TRBV2 with TRBJ2-7; a weak D match, TRBD2 (6 bases). The germline V and J ends were trimmed by 10 bases and 1 base, with 14 bases remaining between them. The CDR3 totals 13 residues. CDR1 SNHLY and CDR2 FYNNEI come from the germline V gene.

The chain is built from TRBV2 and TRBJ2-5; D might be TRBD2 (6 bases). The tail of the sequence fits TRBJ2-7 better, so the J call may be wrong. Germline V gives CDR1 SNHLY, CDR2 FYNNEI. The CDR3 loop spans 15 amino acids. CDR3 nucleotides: TGTGCCAGCAGTGAAGCGGGCGGGGACTCCTACGAGCAGTACTTC. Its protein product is CASSEAGGDSYEQYF.

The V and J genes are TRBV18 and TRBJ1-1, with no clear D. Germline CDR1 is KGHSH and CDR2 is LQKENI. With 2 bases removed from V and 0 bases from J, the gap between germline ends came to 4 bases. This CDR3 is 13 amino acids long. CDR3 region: CASSPGLNTEAFF. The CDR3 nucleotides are TGTGCCAGCTCACCAGGCCTGAACACTGAAGCTTTCTTT.

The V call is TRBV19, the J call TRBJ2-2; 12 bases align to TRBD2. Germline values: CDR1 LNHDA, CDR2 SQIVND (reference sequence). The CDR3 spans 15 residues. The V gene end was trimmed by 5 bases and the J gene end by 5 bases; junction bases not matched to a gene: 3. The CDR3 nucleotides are TGTGCCAGTAGTCCCCTAGCGGGAGGGACCGGGGAGCTGTTTTTT. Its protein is CASSPLAGGTGELFF.

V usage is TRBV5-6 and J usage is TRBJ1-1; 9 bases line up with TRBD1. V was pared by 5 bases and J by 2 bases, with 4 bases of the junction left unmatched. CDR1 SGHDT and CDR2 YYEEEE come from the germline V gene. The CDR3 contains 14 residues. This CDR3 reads CASRLTGGNTEAFF. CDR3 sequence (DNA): TGTGCCAGCAGATTGACAGGGGGAAACACTGAAGCTTTCTTT.

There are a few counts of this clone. The CDR3 loop is CASSSVGSGSYNEQFF. CDR3 coding DNA: TGTGCCAGCAGTAGTGTAGGGAGCGGGTCCTACAATGAGCAGTTCTTC. This chain links TRBV6-4 with TRBJ2-1, with D possibly matching TRBD2 (6 bases). This CDR3 is built from 16 residues. Germline CDR1 and CDR2: MRHNA and SNTAGT. Trimming took off 5 bases at V and 1 base at J, with 15 bases between the two ends.

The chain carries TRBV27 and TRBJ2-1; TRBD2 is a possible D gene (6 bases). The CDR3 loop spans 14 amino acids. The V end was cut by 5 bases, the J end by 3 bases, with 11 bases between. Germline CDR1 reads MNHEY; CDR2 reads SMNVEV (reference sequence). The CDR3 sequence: CASSRPSDYNEQFF. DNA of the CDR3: TGTGCCAGCAGTAGACCTAGCGACTACAATGAGCAGTTCTTC.

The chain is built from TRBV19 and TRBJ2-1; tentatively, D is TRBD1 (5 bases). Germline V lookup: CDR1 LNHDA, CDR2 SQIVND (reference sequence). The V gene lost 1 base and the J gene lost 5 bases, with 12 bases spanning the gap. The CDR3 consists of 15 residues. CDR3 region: CASSIATDTNNEQFF. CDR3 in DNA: TGTGCCAGTAGTATAGCTACGGACACAAACAATGAGCAGTTCTTC.

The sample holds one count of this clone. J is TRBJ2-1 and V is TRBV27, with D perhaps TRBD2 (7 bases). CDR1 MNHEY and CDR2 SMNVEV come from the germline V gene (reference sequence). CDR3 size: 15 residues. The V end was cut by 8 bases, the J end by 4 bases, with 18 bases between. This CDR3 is CASSVRGGPYNEQFF. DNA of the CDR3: TGTGCCAGCTCCGTCAGGGGAGGGCCGTACAATGAGCAGTTCTTC.

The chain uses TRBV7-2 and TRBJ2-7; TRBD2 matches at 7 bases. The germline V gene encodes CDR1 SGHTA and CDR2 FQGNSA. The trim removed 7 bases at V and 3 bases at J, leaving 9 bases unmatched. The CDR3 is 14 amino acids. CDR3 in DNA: TGTGCCAGCACCACTAGCGCTATGGTCTACGAGCAGTACTTC. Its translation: CASTTSAMVYEQYF.

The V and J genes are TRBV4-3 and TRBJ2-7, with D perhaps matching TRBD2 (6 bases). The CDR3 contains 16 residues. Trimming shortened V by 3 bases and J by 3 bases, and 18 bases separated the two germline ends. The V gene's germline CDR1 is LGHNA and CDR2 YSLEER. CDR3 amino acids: CASSQGLGTFDYEQYF. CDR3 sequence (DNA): TGCGCCAGCAGCCAGGGCCTCGGGACTTTCGACTACGAGCAGTACTTC.

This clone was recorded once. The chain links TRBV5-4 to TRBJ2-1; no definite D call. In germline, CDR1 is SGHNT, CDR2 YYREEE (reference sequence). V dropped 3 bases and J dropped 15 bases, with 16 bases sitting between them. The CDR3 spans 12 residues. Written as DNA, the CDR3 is TGTGCCAGCAGCTCGTACTCCCGTGGTCCGTTCTTC. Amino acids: CASSSYSRGPFF. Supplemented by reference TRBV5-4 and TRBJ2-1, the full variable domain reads ETGVTQSPTHLIKTRGQQVTLRCSSQSGHNTVSWYQQALGQGPQFIFQYYREEENGRGNFPPRFSGLQFPNYSSELNVNALELDDSALYLCASSSYSRGPFFGPGTRLTVL.

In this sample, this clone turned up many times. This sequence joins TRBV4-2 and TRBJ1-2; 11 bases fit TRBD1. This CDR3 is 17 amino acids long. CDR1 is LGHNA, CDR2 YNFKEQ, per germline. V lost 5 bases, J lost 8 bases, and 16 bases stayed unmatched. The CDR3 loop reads CASSTRDRGTHPTGYTF. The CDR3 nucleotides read TGTGCCAGCAGCACCCGGGACAGGGGGACCCACCCCACGGGCTACACCTTC.

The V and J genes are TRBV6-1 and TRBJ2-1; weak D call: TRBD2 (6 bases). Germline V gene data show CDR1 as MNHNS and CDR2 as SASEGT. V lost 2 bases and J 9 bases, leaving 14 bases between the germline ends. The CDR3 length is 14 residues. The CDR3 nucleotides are TGTGCCAGCAGTGAACTGGGGACTCCCTCTGAGCAGTTCTTC. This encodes CASSELGTPSEQFF.

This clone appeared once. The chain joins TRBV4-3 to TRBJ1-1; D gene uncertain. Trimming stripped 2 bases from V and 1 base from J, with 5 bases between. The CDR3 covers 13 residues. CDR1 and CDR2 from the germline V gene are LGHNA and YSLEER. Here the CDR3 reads CASSQYGNTEAFF. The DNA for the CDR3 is TGCGCCAGCAGCCAATACGGGAACACTGAAGCTTTCTTT.

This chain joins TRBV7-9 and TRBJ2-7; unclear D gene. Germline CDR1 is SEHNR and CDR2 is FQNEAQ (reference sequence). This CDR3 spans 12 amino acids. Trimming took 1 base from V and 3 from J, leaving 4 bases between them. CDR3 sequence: CASSLGSYEQYF. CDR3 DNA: TGTGCCAGCAGCTTAGGGAGCTACGAGCAGTACTTC.

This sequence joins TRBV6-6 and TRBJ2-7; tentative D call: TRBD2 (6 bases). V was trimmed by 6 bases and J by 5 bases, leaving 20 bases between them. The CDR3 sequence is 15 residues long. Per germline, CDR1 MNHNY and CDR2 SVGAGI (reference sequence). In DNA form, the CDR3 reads TGTGCCAGCAGCCTACTAGCTGGACCGGGGAACGAGCAGTACTTC. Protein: CASSLLAGPGNEQYF.

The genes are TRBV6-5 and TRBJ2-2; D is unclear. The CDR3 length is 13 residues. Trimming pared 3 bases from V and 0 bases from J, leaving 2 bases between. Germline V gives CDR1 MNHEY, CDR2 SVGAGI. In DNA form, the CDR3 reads TGTGCCAGCAGTTATACGAACACCGGGGAGCTGTTTTTT. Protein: CASSYTNTGELFF.

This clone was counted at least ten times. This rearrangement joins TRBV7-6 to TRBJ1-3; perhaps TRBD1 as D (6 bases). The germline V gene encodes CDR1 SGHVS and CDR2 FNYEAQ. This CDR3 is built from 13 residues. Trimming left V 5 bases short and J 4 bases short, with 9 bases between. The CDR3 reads CASSADRGNTIYF. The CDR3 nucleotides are TGTGCCAGCAGCGCCGACAGGGGAAACACCATATATTTT. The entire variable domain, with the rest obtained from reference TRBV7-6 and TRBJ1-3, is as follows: GAGVSQSPRYKVTKRGQDVALRCDPISGHVSLYWYRQALGQGPEFLTYFNYEAQQDKSGLPNDRFSAERPEGSISTLTIQRTEQRDSAMYRCASSADRGNTIYFGEGSWLTVV.